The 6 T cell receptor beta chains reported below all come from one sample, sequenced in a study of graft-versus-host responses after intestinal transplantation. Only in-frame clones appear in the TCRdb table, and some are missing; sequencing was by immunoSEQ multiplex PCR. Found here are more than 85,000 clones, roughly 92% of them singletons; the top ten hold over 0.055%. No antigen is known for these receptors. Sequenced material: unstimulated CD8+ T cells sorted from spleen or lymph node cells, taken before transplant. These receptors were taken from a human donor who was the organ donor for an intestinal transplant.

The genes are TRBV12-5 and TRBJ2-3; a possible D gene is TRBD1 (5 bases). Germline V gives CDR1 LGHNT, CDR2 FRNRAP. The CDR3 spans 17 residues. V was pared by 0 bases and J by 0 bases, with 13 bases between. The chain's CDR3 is CASGLVLFQGSTDTQYF. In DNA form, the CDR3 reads TGTGCTAGTGGTTTGGTACTATTCCAGGGTAGCACAGATACGCAGTATTTT. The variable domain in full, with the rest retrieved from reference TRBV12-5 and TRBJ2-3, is DARVTQTPRHKVTEMGQEVTMRCQPILGHNTVFWYRQTMMQGLELLAYFRNRAPLDDSGMPKDRFSAEMPDATLATLKIQPSEPRDSAVYFCASGLVLFQGSTDTQYFGPGTRLTVL.

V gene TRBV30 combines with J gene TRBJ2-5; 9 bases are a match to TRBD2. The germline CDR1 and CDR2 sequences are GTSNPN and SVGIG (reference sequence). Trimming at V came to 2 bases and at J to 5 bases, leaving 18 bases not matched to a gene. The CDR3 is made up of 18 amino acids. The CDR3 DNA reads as TGTGCCTGGAGTAGGATAGCGGGGGAAAGATCAGGACGGGAGACCCAGTACTTC. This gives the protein CAWSRIAGERSGRETQYF.

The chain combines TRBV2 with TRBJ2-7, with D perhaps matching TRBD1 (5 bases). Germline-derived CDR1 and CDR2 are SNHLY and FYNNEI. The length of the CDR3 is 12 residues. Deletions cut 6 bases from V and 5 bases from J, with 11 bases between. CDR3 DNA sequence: TGTGCCAGCAGCCCAGGGAATAACGAGCAGTACTTC. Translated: CASSPGNNEQYF.

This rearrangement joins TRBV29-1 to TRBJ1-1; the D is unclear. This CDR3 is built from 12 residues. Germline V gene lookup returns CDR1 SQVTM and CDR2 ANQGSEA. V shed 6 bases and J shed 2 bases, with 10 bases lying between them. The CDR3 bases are TGCAGCGTCGGACTCTATAACACTGAAGCTTTCTTT. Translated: CSVGLYNTEAFF. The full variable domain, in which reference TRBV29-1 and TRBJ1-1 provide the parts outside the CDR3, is SAVISQKPSRDICQRGTSLTIQCQVDSQVTMMFWYRQQPGQSLTLIATANQGSEATYESGFVIDKFPISRPNLTFSTLTVSNMSPEDSSIYLCSVGLYNTEAFFGQGTRLTVV.

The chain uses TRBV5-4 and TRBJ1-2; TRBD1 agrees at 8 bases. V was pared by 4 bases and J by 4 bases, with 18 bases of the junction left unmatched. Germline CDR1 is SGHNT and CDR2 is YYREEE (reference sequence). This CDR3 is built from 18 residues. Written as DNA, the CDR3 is TGTGCCAGCAGCCGCTCATGGGACAGGAGGTCGACTTTCTATGGCTACACCTTC. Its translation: CASSRSWDRRSTFYGYTF.

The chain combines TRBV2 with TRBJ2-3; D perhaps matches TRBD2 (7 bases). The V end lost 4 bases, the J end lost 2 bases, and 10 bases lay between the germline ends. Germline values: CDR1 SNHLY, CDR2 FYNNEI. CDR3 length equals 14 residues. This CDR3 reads CASSGEGVTDTQYF. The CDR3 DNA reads TGTGCCAGCAGTGGGGAGGGGGTCACAGATACGCAGTATTTT.